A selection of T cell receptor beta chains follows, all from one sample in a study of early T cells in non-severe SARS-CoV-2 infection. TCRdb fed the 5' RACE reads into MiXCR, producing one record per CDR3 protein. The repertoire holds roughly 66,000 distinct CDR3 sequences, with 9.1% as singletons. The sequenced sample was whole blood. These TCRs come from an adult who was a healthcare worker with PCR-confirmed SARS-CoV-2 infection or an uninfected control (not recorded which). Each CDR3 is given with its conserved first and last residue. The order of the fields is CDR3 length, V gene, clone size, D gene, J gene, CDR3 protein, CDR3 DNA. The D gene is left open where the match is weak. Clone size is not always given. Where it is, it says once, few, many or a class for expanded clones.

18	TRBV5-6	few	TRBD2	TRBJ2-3	CASSLLAGRRASTDTQYF	TGTGCCAGCAGCCTACTAGCGGGAAGGAGGGCTAGCACAGATACGCAGTATTTT
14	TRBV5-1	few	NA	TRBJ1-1	CASSLALANTEAFF	TGCGCCAGCAGCTTGGCCCTAGCGAACACTGAAGCTTTCTTT
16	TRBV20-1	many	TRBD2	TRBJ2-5	CSARDLRASGQETQYF	TGCAGTGCTAGAGATCTCCGGGCTAGCGGACAAGAGACCCAGTACTTC
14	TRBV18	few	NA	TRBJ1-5	CASSPSGDDQPQHF	TGTGCCAGCTCACCTTCCGGGGATGATCAGCCCCAGCATTTT
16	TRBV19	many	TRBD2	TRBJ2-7	CASSAASSGRVYEQYF	TGTGCCAGTAGTGCCGCCTCTAGCGGGAGGGTCTACGAGCAGTACTTC
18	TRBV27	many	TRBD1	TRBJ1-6	CASSFSGTGTSNNSPLHF	TGTGCCAGCAGTTTCTCCGGGACAGGCACGTCTAATAATTCACCCCTCCACTTT
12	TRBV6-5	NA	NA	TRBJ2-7	CASSWRGGEQYF	TGTGCCAGCAGTTGGCGGGGCGGCGAGCAGTACTTC
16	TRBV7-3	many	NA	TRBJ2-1	CASSPQGVGSYNEQFF	TGTGCCAGCAGCCCCCAAGGGGTCGGCTCCTACAATGAGCAGTTCTTC
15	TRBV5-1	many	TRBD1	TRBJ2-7	CASSHGQGKFYEQYF	TGCGCCAGCAGCCACGGACAGGGGAAGTTCTACGAGCAGTACTTC
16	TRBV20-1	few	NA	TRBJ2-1	CSAQTHLAGLYNEQFF	TGCAGTGCCCAAACACATTTGGCGGGCCTCTACAATGAGCAGTTCTTC